The 27 T cell receptor beta chains presented below share a single source sample, sequenced in a study of shared clonotypes between healthy human individuals. TCRdb keeps only in-frame clones here, not all; method: immunoSEQ multiplex PCR. The sample includes fewer than 850,000 clones, 90% seen only once; the top ten take about 33%. Input material: memory CD8+ T cells from PBMCs. Subset here: CD45RO+ cells pooled with CCR7-negative TemRA cells. The receptor source for this set is a young man in good health. Some clones in this sample may be carry-over from other donors' samples.

This clone was observed many times. The rearrangement links TRBV19 to TRBJ2-7; the D call may be TRBD1 or TRBD2 (6 bases each). Germline CDR1 is LNHDA and CDR2 is SQIVND (reference sequence). Deletions cut 3 bases from V and 3 bases from J, with 12 bases between. The CDR3 spans 14 residues. The CDR3 sequence is CASSIKGGRYEQYF. As DNA, the CDR3 is TGTGCCAGTAGTATTAAAGGGGGGCGCTACGAGCAGTACTTC.

The chain joins TRBV5-4 to TRBJ2-2, with D tentatively TRBD1 (5 bases). Germline loops: CDR1 SGHNT, CDR2 YYREEE (reference sequence). V dropped 3 bases and J dropped 0 bases, with 21 bases sitting between them. The CDR3 is 19 amino acids. The DNA for the CDR3 is TGTGCCAGCAGCTCGTTCCATTGGGCGGAGACAGCGAACACCGGGGAGCTGTTTTTT. Its translation is CASSSFHWAETANTGELFF.

The J gene is TRBJ2-2, the V gene TRBV19; TRBD2 matches 9 bases. Trimming took 7 bases from V and 6 from J; bases not matched to a gene: 9. CDR1 LNHDA and CDR2 SQIVND come from the germline V gene (reference sequence). This CDR3 spans 15 amino acids. The CDR3, as DNA: TGTGCCAGTACCCCTGGCACTAGCGGGCCCGGGGAGCTGTTTTTT. Its translation: CASTPGTSGPGELFF.

The chain couples TRBV27 to TRBJ2-1; unclear D gene. In germline, CDR1 is MNHEY, CDR2 SMNVEV (reference sequence). Between the trimmed V and J ends, which lost 5 bases and 8 bases, there was a span of 10 bases. CDR3 size: 12 residues. CDR3 nucleotide sequence: TGTGCCAGCAGTGCCCGCTTCGATGAGCAGTTCTTC. Encoded protein: CASSARFDEQFF.

The genes are TRBV27 and TRBJ2-7, with TRBD2 matching 8 bases. Germline lookup yields CDR1 MNHEY and CDR2 SMNVEV (reference sequence). CDR3 length: 16 residues. Trimming took 5 bases from V and 2 from J; bases not matched to a gene: 11. In DNA form, the CDR3 reads TGTGCCAGCAGTACCTCACTAGCGGACCTAACCTACGAGCAGTACTTC. Translation gives CASSTSLADLTYEQYF.

The chain combines TRBV4-1 with TRBJ1-2; TRBD1 agrees at 7 bases. The trim removed 6 bases at V and 0 bases at J, leaving 7 bases unmatched. This CDR3 is 15 amino acids long. Germline CDR1 and CDR2: MGHRA and YSYEKL. The CDR3 DNA sequence: TGCGCCAGCAGATTCCCGGGACAGACTAACTATGGCTACACCTTC. Its protein product is CASRFPGQTNYGYTF.

The V gene is TRBV7-7, the J gene TRBJ2-2; no clear D. Germline V gives CDR1 SSHAT, CDR2 FNYEAQ (reference sequence). The CDR3 is 12 amino acids. V shed 4 bases and J shed 6 bases, with 6 bases lying between them. The CDR3 bases are TGTGCCAGCAGCTCCACCTCCGGGGAGCTGTTTTTT. It yields the protein CASSSTSGELFF.

Note on this clone: Other DNA sequences of this sample code for an identical CDR3. This chain uses TRBV27 with TRBJ2-7, with D maybe TRBD1 (5 bases). The germline V gene has CDR1 MNHEY and CDR2 SMNVEV (reference sequence). This CDR3 is built from 13 residues. The V and J ends lost 4 bases and 2 bases respectively, with 9 bases between them. CDR3 DNA sequence: TGTGCCAGCAGTTGGGGCAGCCCCTACGAGCAGTACTTC. Translating gives CASSWGSPYEQYF.

This rearrangement joins TRBV6-5 to TRBJ2-4; D ambiguous. There are 15 residues in the CDR3. Trimming removed 6 bases at V and 1 base at J, with 13 bases between. Germline assignment: CDR1 MNHEY and CDR2 SVGAGI. The CDR3 DNA follows: TGTGCCAGCAGCTCGAGTGGGGTGGCCAAAAACATTCAGTACTTC. The encoded protein is CASSSSGVAKNIQYF.

The chain links TRBV2 to TRBJ2-7, with D hard to call. Germline-derived CDR1 and CDR2 are SNHLY and FYNNEI. Trimming took 6 bases from V and 1 from J, leaving 4 bases between them. This CDR3 is built from 11 residues. The CDR3 spells CASRTSYEQYF. DNA for the CDR3: TGTGCCAGCAGGACGTCCTACGAGCAGTACTTC.

This rearrangement joins TRBV28 to TRBJ1-2, with 7 bases lining up with TRBD1. The V segment lost 5 bases and the J segment 2 bases; nucleotides outside the gene matches: 11. This CDR3 region has 16 residues. In germline, CDR1 is MDHEN, CDR2 SYDVKM. CDR3 protein: CASSPPTGWSNYGYTF. The CDR3 nucleotides are TGTGCCAGCAGTCCACCGACAGGGTGGTCCAACTATGGCTACACCTTC.

V and J are TRBV27 and TRBJ2-7; no definite D call. The CDR3 has 15 residues. Trimming removed 6 bases at V and 0 bases at J, with 15 bases between. Germline CDR1 MNHEY, CDR2 SMNVEV (reference sequence). In DNA, the CDR3 is TGTGCCAGCAGACCCGTAGCCCTCGGCTCCTACGAGCAGTACTTC. As protein: CASRPVALGSYEQYF.

This clone was seen repeatedly, ten times or more. The rearrangement links TRBV11-2 to TRBJ1-5; no definite D call. The CDR3 has 13 amino acids. Trimming cost V 5 bases and J 6 bases, with 11 bases left between them. Germline-derived CDR1 and CDR2 are SGHAT and FQNNGV. DNA of the CDR3: TGTGCCAGCAGCCTTAGTTACGGTCAGCCCCAGCATTTT. Its translation: CASSLSYGQPQHF.

The rearrangement links TRBV7-9 to TRBJ2-5; 7 bases map to TRBD2. Near its end, the DNA agrees better with TRBJ2-7, so the J call may be wrong. The CDR3 runs 14 residues. Germline V lookup: CDR1 SEHNR, CDR2 FQNEAQ (reference sequence). This CDR3 reads CASSLATSRYEQYF. CDR3 coding DNA: TGTGCCAGCAGCTTAGCGACTAGCAGGTACGAGCAGTACTTC.

The chain recombines TRBV11-2 with TRBJ2-1; either TRBD1 or TRBD2 may supply D (6 bases each). Trimming cost V 4 bases and J 8 bases, with 18 bases left between them. This CDR3 has 15 amino acids. Germline assignment: CDR1 SGHAT and CDR2 FQNNGV. The CDR3 DNA sequence: TGTGCCAGCAGCTCGTTCGAGGGGGGTAGAGATGAGCAGTTCTTC. Amino acid sequence: CASSSFEGGRDEQFF.

The rearrangement joins TRBV27 to TRBJ1-5; TRBD1 is a possible D gene (5 bases). This CDR3 is built from 16 residues. Germline CDR1 reads MNHEY; CDR2 reads SMNVEV (reference sequence). The V and J ends lost 8 bases and 6 bases respectively, with 23 bases between them. The CDR3 DNA reads as TGTGCCAGCGGGGGTGAAGGGAGCGGGCCCCTTCAGCCCCAGCATTTT. This encodes CASGGEGSGPLQPQHF.

The chain employs TRBV4-3 and TRBJ2-1, with D perhaps given as TRBD1 or TRBD2 (5 bases each). V lost 1 base, J lost 2 bases, and 12 bases lay in between. The CDR3 is 16 amino acids. Germline values: CDR1 LGHNA, CDR2 YSLEER. CDR3 loop: CASSQARDLPYNEQFF. CDR3 bases: TGCGCCAGCAGCCAAGCGAGGGACCTTCCCTACAATGAGCAGTTCTTC.

The chain joins TRBV19 to TRBJ1-1; unclear D gene. The germline V and J ends were trimmed by 6 bases and 5 bases, with 22 bases remaining between them. The CDR3 has 16 amino acids. In germline, CDR1 is LNHDA, CDR2 SQIVND (reference sequence). The CDR3 coding sequence is TGTGCCAGTAGGGTCCCCCGGGTCATCCGGTTTACTGAAGCTTTCTTT. Its protein is CASRVPRVIRFTEAFF.

The chain recombines TRBV2 with TRBJ2-7; D unresolved. Trimming cost V 2 bases and J 7 bases, with 15 bases left between them. Germline V CDR1 and CDR2: SNHLY, FYNNEI. The CDR3 is made up of 14 amino acids. The CDR3 sequence: CASSELSPGWEQYF. DNA of the CDR3: TGTGCCAGCAGTGAACTTTCGCCCGGTTGGGAGCAGTACTTC.

CDR3 protein: CASSLGPGQRNDYGYTF. In DNA form, the CDR3 reads TGTGCCAGCAGCTTGGGACCGGGACAGCGGAATGACTATGGCTACACCTTC. The chain carries TRBV7-9 and TRBJ1-2, with TRBD1 matching 7 bases. CDR1 and CDR2 (germline): SEHNR, FQNEAQ (reference sequence). V shed 3 bases and J 3 bases; nucleotides not matched to a gene: 13. The CDR3 is 17 amino acids.

This rearrangement joins TRBV7-8 to TRBJ2-3; tentative D call: TRBD1 (5 bases). Trimming took 5 bases from V and 2 from J, leaving 14 bases between them. The CDR3 length is 15 residues. Germline loops: CDR1 SGHVS, CDR2 FQNEAQ. CDR3 loop: CASSLRRTLTDTQYF. Here the CDR3 DNA reads TGTGCCAGCAGCCTTCGGCGGACACTCACAGATACGCAGTATTTT.

The chain uses TRBV10-3 and TRBJ1-2; 7 nucleotides agree with TRBD1. This CDR3 is 16 amino acids long. V lost 6 bases to trimming and J lost 4 bases; unmatched junction nucleotides: 14. The V gene's germline CDR1 is ENHRY and CDR2 SYGVKD. The CDR3 region is CAIRIEQGRGPYGYTF. As DNA, the CDR3 is TGTGCCATCAGAATCGAACAGGGGCGAGGGCCCTATGGCTACACCTTC.

The CDR3: CASSQVRQGYGYTF. In DNA form, the CDR3 reads TGCGCCAGCAGCCAAGTACGACAGGGTTATGGCTACACCTTC. The rearrangement links TRBV4-1 to TRBJ1-2, with 7 bases identical to TRBD1. CDR1 and CDR2 from the germline V gene are MGHRA and YSYEKL. CDR3 length: 14 amino acids. V dropped 1 base and J dropped 5; count of bases not matched to a gene: 4.

The chain uses TRBV5-1 and TRBJ2-1; TRBD1 matches 7 bases. V shed 0 bases, J shed 4 bases, and the junction held 13 bases outside the gene matches. The CDR3 runs 18 residues. Germline CDR1 reads SGHRS; CDR2 reads YFSETQ. CDR3 DNA sequence: TGCGCCAGCAGCTTGGCCTTTTACGGACAGGCCCCTTACAATGAGCAGTTCTTC. It specifies CASSLAFYGQAPYNEQFF.

The chain uses TRBV5-4 and TRBJ1-5, with 7 bases identical to TRBD1. The ends lost 4 bases at V and 7 bases at J; junction bases unmatched: 8. Germline V gives CDR1 SGHNT, CDR2 YYREEE (reference sequence). CDR3 length: 14 residues. The CDR3 sequence: CASSDKPGGQPQHF. CDR3 sequence (DNA): TGTGCCAGCAGCGATAAGCCAGGGGGACAGCCCCAGCATTTT.

CDR3 in amino acids: CASSEDRGLGTEAFF. The CDR3 nucleotides read TGTGCCAGCAGTGAGGACAGGGGGCTGGGCACTGAAGCTTTCTTT. The chain recombines TRBV2 with TRBJ1-1; 11 positions match TRBD1. The CDR3 totals 15 residues. Germline V gives CDR1 SNHLY, CDR2 FYNNEI. V lost 3 bases and J lost 4; bases outside the gene matches: 4. The variable domain in full, with the rest retrieved from reference TRBV2 and TRBJ1-1, is EPEVTQTPSHQVTQMGQEVILRCVPISNHLYFYWYRQILGQKVEFLVSFYNNEISEKSEIFDDQFSVERPDGSNFTLKIRSTKLEDSAMYFCASSEDRGLGTEAFFGQGTRLTVV.

The rearrangement links TRBV29-1 to TRBJ1-1; D unresolved. The CDR3 is made up of 11 amino acids. Germline V CDR1 and CDR2: SQVTM, ANQGSEA. With 6 bases removed from V and 7 bases from J, the gap between germline ends came to 12 bases. Written as DNA, the CDR3 is TGCAGCGTACATACAGCTATTGAAGCTTTCTTT. This sequence encodes CSVHTAIEAFF.